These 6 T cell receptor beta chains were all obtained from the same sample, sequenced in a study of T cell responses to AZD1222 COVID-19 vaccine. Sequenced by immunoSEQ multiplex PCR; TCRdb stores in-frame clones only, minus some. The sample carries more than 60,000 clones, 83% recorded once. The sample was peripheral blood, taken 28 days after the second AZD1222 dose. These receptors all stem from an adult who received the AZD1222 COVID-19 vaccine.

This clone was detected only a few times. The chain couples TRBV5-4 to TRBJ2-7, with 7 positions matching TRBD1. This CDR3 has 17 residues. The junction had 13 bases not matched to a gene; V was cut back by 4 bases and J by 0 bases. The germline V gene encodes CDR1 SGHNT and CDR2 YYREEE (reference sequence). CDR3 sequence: CASSQGAGPGGSYEQYF. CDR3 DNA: TGTGCCAGCAGCCAAGGGGCCGGTCCAGGGGGCTCCTACGAGCAGTACTTC.

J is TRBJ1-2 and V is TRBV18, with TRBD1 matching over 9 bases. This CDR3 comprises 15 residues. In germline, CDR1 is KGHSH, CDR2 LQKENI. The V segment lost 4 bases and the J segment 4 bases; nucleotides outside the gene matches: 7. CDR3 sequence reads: CASSRGDRVFYGYTF. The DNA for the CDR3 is TGTGCCAGCTCACGAGGGGACAGGGTTTTCTATGGCTACACCTTC.

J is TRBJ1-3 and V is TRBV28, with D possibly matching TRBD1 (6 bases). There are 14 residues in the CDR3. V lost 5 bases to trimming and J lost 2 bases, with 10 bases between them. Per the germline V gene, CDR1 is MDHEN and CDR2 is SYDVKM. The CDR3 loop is CASSPQGPGNTIYF. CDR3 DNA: TGTGCCAGCAGTCCACAGGGTCCTGGAAACACCATATATTTT.

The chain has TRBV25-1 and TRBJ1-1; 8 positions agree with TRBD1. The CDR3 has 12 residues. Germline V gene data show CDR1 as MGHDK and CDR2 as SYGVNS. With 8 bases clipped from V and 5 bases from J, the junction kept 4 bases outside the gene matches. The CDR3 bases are TGTGCCAGCCGCGGGGACAGGACTGAAGCTTTCTTT. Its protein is CASRGDRTEAFF.

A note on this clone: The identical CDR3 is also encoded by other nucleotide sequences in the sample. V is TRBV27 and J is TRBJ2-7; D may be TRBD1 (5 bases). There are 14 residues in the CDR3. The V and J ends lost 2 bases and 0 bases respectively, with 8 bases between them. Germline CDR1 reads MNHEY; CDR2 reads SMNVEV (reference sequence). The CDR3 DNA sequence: TGTGCCAGCAGTTTAGACAGAAGCTCCTACGAGCAGTACTTC. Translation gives CASSLDRSSYEQYF.

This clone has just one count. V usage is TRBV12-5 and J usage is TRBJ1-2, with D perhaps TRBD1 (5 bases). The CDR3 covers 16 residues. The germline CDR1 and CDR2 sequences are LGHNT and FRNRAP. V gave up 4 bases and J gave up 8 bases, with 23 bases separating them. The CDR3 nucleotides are TGTGCTAGTGGTTCCAGGGTCCGGGGCCGCACAGAGGGCTACACCTTC. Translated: CASGSRVRGRTEGYTF.